The 30 T cell receptor beta chains below were found in one sample sequenced in a study of shared clonotypes between healthy human individuals. The repertoire was sequenced with immunoSEQ multiplex PCR; TCRdb's copy has only in-frame clones and lacks some. The sample contains about 2 million clones, around 96% of which appear only once. Naive CD8 cells lacked CD45RO and underwent positive selection for CCR7, leaving out terminally differentiated effector memory CD45RA+ cells. Sequenced: naive CD8+ T cells sorted from blood. The receptors originated from a man aged 18-30 years in good health.

This chain joins TRBV4-3 and TRBJ2-1; D possibly corresponds to TRBD1 (5 bases). The CDR3 is 17 amino acids. Germline CDR1 LGHNA, CDR2 YSLEER. V dropped 0 bases and J dropped 2 bases, with 14 bases sitting between them. The CDR3 coding sequence is TGCGCCAGCAGCCAAGATAGCCCGCAGGGCGCCTACAATGAGCAGTTCTTC. This encodes CASSQDSPQGAYNEQFF.

This clone was picked up one time. This chain connects TRBV19 to TRBJ2-7; the D gene is possibly TRBD1 (6 bases). Germline V gives CDR1 LNHDA, CDR2 SQIVND (reference sequence). Trimming shortened V by 2 bases and J by 5 bases, and 13 bases separated the two germline ends. The CDR3 runs 14 residues. The chain's CDR3 is CASSIFQGPHEQYF. CDR3 nucleotides: TGTGCCAGTAGTATATTTCAGGGGCCCCACGAGCAGTACTTC.

The CDR3 coding sequence is TGTGCCAGCACGGCTAGCGGGGGGGGGACCGCGCCAGATACGCAGTATTTT. It specifies CASTASGGGTAPDTQYF. V and J are TRBV27 and TRBJ2-3, with 12 positions matching TRBD2. CDR1 is MNHEY and CDR2 is SMNVEV in the germline V gene (reference sequence). V shed 7 bases, J shed 4 bases, and the junction held 12 bases outside the gene matches. The CDR3 totals 17 residues.

This chain links TRBV6-1 with TRBJ2-7, with D perhaps matching TRBD1 (5 bases). This CDR3 comprises 14 residues. V was trimmed by 5 bases and J by 2 bases, leaving 13 bases between them. Germline-derived CDR1 and CDR2 are MNHNS and SASEGT. The CDR3 DNA is TGTGCCAGCAGTCAACAGGTTGCTACCTACGAGCAGTACTTC. This codes for CASSQQVATYEQYF.

The V gene is TRBV5-1, the J gene TRBJ2-7, with 7 bases lining up with TRBD1. J gave up 2 bases and V 7 bases, and 6 bases lay outside the gene matches. The CDR3 length is 13 residues. Germline V gene sequence: CDR1 SGHRS, CDR2 YFSETQ. The CDR3 DNA follows: TGCGCCAGCCGGGACAGTCAAGCCTACGAGCAGTACTTC. Translated: CASRDSQAYEQYF.

J is TRBJ1-4 and V is TRBV5-8, with D hard to call. The length of the CDR3 is 15 residues. V was clipped by 8 bases and J by 2 bases, with 16 bases between them. CDR1 is SGHTS, CDR2 YDEGEE, per germline. CDR3 sequence (DNA): TGTGCCAGTCGTCAATCATGGTGGACTAATGAAAAACTGTTTTTT. The encoded protein is CASRQSWWTNEKLFF.

This rearrangement joins TRBV7-9 to TRBJ1-5; D ambiguous. Trimming removed 5 bases from V and 2 bases from J, with 10 bases in between. The CDR3 covers 14 residues. Germline V gene data show CDR1 as SEHNR and CDR2 as FQNEAQ (reference sequence). CDR3 sequence (DNA): TGTGCCAGCAGCCCCCGCGGAGGCAATCAGCCCCAGCATTTT. It translates to CASSPRGGNQPQHF.

To note about this clone: This sample includes further DNA sequences coding for the same CDR3. The J gene is TRBJ2-7, the V gene TRBV5-4; 7 bases align to TRBD1. V lost 2 bases and J lost 2; bases outside the gene matches: 4. The CDR3 has 14 amino acids. The germline V gene encodes CDR1 SGHNT and CDR2 YYREEE (reference sequence). The CDR3 reads CASSFSGTAYEQYF. The CDR3 DNA sequence: TGTGCCAGCAGCTTCTCCGGGACAGCCTACGAGCAGTACTTC.

J is TRBJ2-5 and V is TRBV15; tentatively, D is TRBD1 or TRBD2 (6 bases each). The V end was cut by 2 bases, the J end by 2 bases, with 9 bases between. Germline-derived CDR1 and CDR2 are LNHNV and YYDKDF (reference sequence). The CDR3 length is 14 residues. CDR3 in amino acids: CATSRRGEQETQYF. The CDR3 bases are TGTGCCACCAGCAGAAGGGGGGAACAAGAGACCCAGTACTTC.

The chain couples TRBV19 to TRBJ1-5; no clear D. V was clipped by 0 bases and J by 5 bases, with 14 bases between them. CDR3 length: 16 amino acids. Germline V gives CDR1 LNHDA, CDR2 SQIVND (reference sequence). CDR3 bases: TGTGCCAGTAGTATAGAGTGGACCCACGCAGATCAGCCCCAGCATTTT. It is translated as CASSIEWTHADQPQHF.

This chain uses TRBV7-6 with TRBJ1-4, with D maybe TRBD1 (5 bases). V lost 5 bases and J lost 5, with 9 bases in between. This CDR3 comprises 13 residues. From germline, CDR1 is SGHVS and CDR2 FNYEAQ. DNA for the CDR3: TGTGCCAGCAGCAAGGGACGGAATGAAAAACTGTTTTTT. It yields the protein CASSKGRNEKLFF.

This chain links TRBV23-1 with TRBJ2-2; 7 bases are shared with TRBD2. TRBV23-1 counts as an open reading frame of uncertain function. This CDR3 contains 14 residues. Unmatched junction bases numbered 9, after V lost 8 bases and J lost 6 bases. This CDR3 is CASSGEGEPGELFF. For the CDR3, the DNA is TGCGCCAGCTCCGGGGAGGGTGAACCCGGGGAGCTGTTTTTT.

The chain uses TRBV10-1 and TRBJ2-7, with D perhaps given as TRBD1 or TRBD2 (6 bases each). Per germline, CDR1 WNHNN and CDR2 SYGVQD (reference sequence). The ends were cut back, 2 bases at V and 6 bases at J, with 8 bases in the middle. The CDR3 length is 12 residues. The CDR3 sequence is CASSETGAEQYF. The DNA for the CDR3 is TGCGCCAGCAGTGAGACGGGGGCCGAGCAGTACTTC.

The chain has TRBV11-2 and TRBJ2-7; 7 nucleotides align to TRBD2. Germline V gene lookup returns CDR1 SGHAT and CDR2 FQNNGV. CDR3 length: 13 amino acids. With 6 bases clipped from V and 0 bases from J, the junction kept 2 bases outside the gene matches. The CDR3 nucleotides read TGTGCCAGCAGGAGCGGGGACTCCTACGAGCAGTACTTC. It yields the protein CASRSGDSYEQYF.

Comments on this clone: The identical CDR3 is also encoded by other nucleotide sequences in the sample. J is TRBJ2-7 and V is TRBV4-1, with 7 bases aligning to TRBD2. This CDR3 comprises 14 residues. V lost 1 base to trimming and J lost 2 bases; unmatched junction nucleotides: 2. From germline, CDR1 is MGHRA and CDR2 YSYEKL. As DNA, the CDR3 is TGCGCCAGCAGCCAAGTTGGGGGGGCCTACGAGCAGTACTTC. Encoded protein: CASSQVGGAYEQYF.

The chain joins TRBV10-1 to TRBJ2-2, with D unclear. V was clipped by 0 bases and J by 6 bases, with 5 bases between them. The germline V gene encodes CDR1 WNHNN and CDR2 SYGVQD (reference sequence). The CDR3 runs 13 residues. For the CDR3, the DNA is TGCGCCAGCAGTGAGTCGGAGCCCGGGGAGCTGTTTTTT. The encoded protein is CASSESEPGELFF.

The V and J genes are TRBV19 and TRBJ2-7; TRBD1 might be the D (6 bases). Trimming took 7 bases from V and 4 from J, leaving 20 bases between them. The CDR3 has 15 residues. In germline, CDR1 is LNHDA, CDR2 SQIVND (reference sequence). CDR3 sequence: CASTEAAGAVYEQYF. CDR3 nucleotide sequence: TGTGCCAGTACTGAAGCGGCAGGGGCCGTGTACGAGCAGTACTTC.

The chain couples TRBV9 to TRBJ2-5; TRBD2 is a possible D gene (6 bases). Germline CDR1 SGDLS, CDR2 YYNGEE. The ends were cut back, 0 bases at V and 2 bases at J, with 11 bases in the middle. The CDR3 covers 15 residues. The CDR3 protein is CASSVEIAVQETQYF. For the CDR3, the DNA is TGTGCCAGCAGCGTAGAAATAGCGGTACAAGAGACCCAGTACTTC.

The chain recombines TRBV11-2 with TRBJ2-7; TRBD2 matches 8 bases. The germline V gene has CDR1 SGHAT and CDR2 FQNNGV. J lost 3 bases, V lost 0 bases, and 7 bases had no gene match. The CDR3 runs to 16 residues. The CDR3 region is CASSLEVGLVVYEQYF. CDR3 in DNA: TGTGCCAGCAGCTTAGAAGTGGGACTAGTTGTCTACGAGCAGTACTTC.

This rearrangement joins TRBV5-8 to TRBJ1-5; D is undetermined. The V end was cut by 4 bases, the J end by 1 base, with 12 bases between. CDR1 and CDR2 from the germline V gene are SGHTS and YDEGEE. This CDR3 is built from 15 residues. The CDR3, as DNA: TGTGCCAGCAGCCCCCAGGTCACGAGCAATCAGCCCCAGCATTTT. Protein: CASSPQVTSNQPQHF.

Turning to this clone: A much larger clone is a single base away; this may be a read error. V is TRBV5-6 and J is TRBJ1-1; D is unresolved. CDR1 is SGHDT and CDR2 is YYEEEE in the germline V gene. With 3 bases removed from V and 0 bases from J, the gap between germline ends came to 6 bases. The CDR3 is 13 residues long. The DNA of the CDR3 is TGTGCCAGCAGCTACGGGGTGAACACTGAAGCTTTCTTT. This sequence encodes CASSYGVNTEAFF.

This clone was detected only a few times. The chain employs TRBV5-4 and TRBJ1-2; D gene uncertain. This CDR3 has 12 residues. Germline CDR1 and CDR2: SGHNT and YYREEE (reference sequence). V shed 9 bases and J shed 0 bases, with 9 bases lying between them. Here the CDR3 reads CANSRTNYGYTF. The CDR3 DNA follows: TGTGCCAACTCTCGAACTAACTATGGCTACACCTTC.

The rearrangement joins TRBV6-5 to TRBJ1-1; D may be TRBD1 (5 bases). V was shortened by 6 bases and J by 3 bases, with 14 bases between the two germline ends. The CDR3 sequence is 14 residues long. Germline lookup yields CDR1 MNHEY and CDR2 SVGAGI. The chain's CDR3 is CASRTQVVDTEAFF. The CDR3 bases are TGTGCCAGCAGAACACAGGTTGTTGACACTGAAGCTTTCTTT.

J is TRBJ1-2 and V is TRBV11-2, with D possibly TRBD1 on 5 matching bases. The CDR3 has 17 amino acids. Deletions cut 4 bases from V and 4 bases from J, with 22 bases between. Looked up from germline, CDR1 is SGHAT and CDR2 is FQNNGV. The CDR3 here is CASSYRGIQGVGYGYTF. The CDR3 coding sequence is TGTGCCAGCAGCTACCGGGGCATTCAGGGAGTAGGCTATGGCTACACCTTC.

The chain combines TRBV7-9 with TRBJ2-7; 9 bases line up with TRBD2. The CDR3 covers 12 residues. CDR1 is SEHNR and CDR2 is FQNEAQ in the germline V gene (reference sequence). V dropped 5 bases and J dropped 7; count of bases not matched to a gene: 3. In DNA, the CDR3 is TGTGCCAGCAGCCAAGGACTAGCGGAGCAGTACTTC. The encoded protein is CASSQGLAEQYF.

CDR3: CASSLTTVGPSYEQYF. The DNA for the CDR3 is TGTGCCAGCTCACTTACAACCGTGGGTCCCTCCTACGAGCAGTACTTC. V usage is TRBV18 and J usage is TRBJ2-7; D unclear. Trimming shortened V by 4 bases and J by 0 bases, and 16 bases separated the two germline ends. Germline CDR1 is KGHSH and CDR2 is LQKENI. The CDR3 length is 16 residues.

CDR3 nucleotide sequence: TGTGCCAGCTCACCTCCTAGCGGGAGGGCAAATACGCAGTATTTT. It codes for CASSPPSGRANTQYF. The V call is TRBV18, the J call TRBJ2-3; 12 bases are a match to TRBD2. The CDR3 spans 15 residues. CDR1 KGHSH and CDR2 LQKENI come from the germline V gene. Losses at the gene ends were 3 bases for V and 7 bases for J; bases not matched to a gene: 5. Together with reference TRBV18 and TRBJ2-3, the CDR3 gives the full variable domain: NAGVMQNPRHLVRRRGQEARLRCSPMKGHSHVYWYRQLPEEGLKFMVYLQKENIIDESGMPKERFSAEFPKEGPSILRIQQVVRGDSAAYFCASSPPSGRANTQYFGPGTRLTVL.

This chain joins TRBV7-9 and TRBJ2-7; no firm D call. Between the trimmed V and J ends, which lost 8 bases and 5 bases, there was a span of 10 bases. The CDR3 loop spans 11 amino acids. Germline assignment: CDR1 SEHNR and CDR2 FQNEAQ (reference sequence). CDR3 in DNA: TGTGCCAGCGCTGTTTCGGACGAGCAGTACTTC. Translated, it gives CASAVSDEQYF.

With respect to this clone: In the same sample, other DNA sequences code for this CDR3. This chain links TRBV19 with TRBJ2-1; D may be TRBD2 (6 bases). Germline V gene lookup returns CDR1 LNHDA and CDR2 SQIVND (reference sequence). Trimming stripped 2 bases from V and 0 bases from J, with 8 bases between. The CDR3 loop spans 15 amino acids. The CDR3 nucleotides read TGTGCCAGTAGTATATCCGGGAGCTCCTACAATGAGCAGTTCTTC. Protein product: CASSISGSSYNEQFF.

The genes are TRBV5-6 and TRBJ1-1; 8 bases agree with TRBD1. Germline V gene lookup returns CDR1 SGHDT and CDR2 YYEEEE. V lost 0 bases to trimming and J lost 7 bases; unmatched junction nucleotides: 2. This CDR3 comprises 13 residues. The CDR3 nucleotides are TGTGCCAGCAGCTTGGGTGGACAGGGTGAAGCTTTCTTT. Amino acids: CASSLGGQGEAFF.